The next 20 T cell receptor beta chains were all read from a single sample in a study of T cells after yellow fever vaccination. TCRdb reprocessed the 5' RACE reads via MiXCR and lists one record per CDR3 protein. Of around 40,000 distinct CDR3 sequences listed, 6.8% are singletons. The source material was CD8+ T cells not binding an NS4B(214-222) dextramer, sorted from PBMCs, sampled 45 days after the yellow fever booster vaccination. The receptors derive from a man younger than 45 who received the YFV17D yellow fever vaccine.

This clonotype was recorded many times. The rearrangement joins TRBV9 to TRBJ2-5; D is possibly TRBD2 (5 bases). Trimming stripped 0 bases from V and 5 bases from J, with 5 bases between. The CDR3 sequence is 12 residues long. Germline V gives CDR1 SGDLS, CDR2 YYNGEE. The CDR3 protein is CASSVAGETQYF. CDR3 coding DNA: TGTGCCAGCAGCGTAGCGGGGGAGACCCAGTACTTC.

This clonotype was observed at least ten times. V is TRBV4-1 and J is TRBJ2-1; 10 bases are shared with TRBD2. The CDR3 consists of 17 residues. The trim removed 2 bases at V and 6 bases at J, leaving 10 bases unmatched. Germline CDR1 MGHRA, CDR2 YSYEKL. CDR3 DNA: TGCGCCAGCAGCCAATTTCTAGCGGGAGTAGTTGGCAATGAGCAGTTCTTC. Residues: CASSQFLAGVVGNEQFF.

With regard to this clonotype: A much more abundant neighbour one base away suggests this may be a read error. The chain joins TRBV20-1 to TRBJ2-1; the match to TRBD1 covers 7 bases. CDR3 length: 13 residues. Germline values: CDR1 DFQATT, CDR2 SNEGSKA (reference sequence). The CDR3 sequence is CSADRESYSEQFF. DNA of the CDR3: TGCAGTGCTGACAGGGAGTCCTACAGTGAGCAGTTCTTC.

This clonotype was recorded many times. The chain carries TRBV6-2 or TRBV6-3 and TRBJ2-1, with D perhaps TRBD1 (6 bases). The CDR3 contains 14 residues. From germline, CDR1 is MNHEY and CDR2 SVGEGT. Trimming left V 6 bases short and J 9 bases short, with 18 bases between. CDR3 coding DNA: TGTGCCAGCAGCAATGGGGTCGAAGGGGGTGAGCAGTTCTTC. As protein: CASSNGVEGGEQFF.

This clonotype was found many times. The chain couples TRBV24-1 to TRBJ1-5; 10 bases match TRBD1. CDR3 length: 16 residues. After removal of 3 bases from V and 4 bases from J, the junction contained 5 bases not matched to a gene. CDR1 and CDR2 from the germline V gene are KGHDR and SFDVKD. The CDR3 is CATSDAGGQGNQPQHF. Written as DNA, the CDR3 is TGTGCCACCAGTGATGCCGGGGGACAGGGGAATCAGCCCCAGCATTTT.

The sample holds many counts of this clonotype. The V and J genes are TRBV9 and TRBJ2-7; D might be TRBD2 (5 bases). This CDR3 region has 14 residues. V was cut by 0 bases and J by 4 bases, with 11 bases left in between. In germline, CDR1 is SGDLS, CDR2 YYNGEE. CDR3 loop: CASSVDSSMYEQYF. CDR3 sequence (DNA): TGTGCCAGCAGCGTAGACTCTAGCATGTACGAGCAGTACTTC.

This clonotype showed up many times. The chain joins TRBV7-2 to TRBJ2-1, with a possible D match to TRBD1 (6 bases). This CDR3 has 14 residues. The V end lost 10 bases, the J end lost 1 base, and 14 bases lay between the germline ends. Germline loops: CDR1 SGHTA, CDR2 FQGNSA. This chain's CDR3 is CATTGIISYNEQFF. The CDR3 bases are TGTGCCACCACAGGGATTATTTCCTACAATGAGCAGTTCTTC.

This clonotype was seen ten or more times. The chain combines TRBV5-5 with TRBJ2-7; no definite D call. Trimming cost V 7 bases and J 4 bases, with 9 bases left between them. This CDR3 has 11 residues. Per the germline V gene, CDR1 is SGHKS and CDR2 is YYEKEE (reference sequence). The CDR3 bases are TGTGCCAGCGGAGCAATTTACGAGCAGTACTTC. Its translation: CASGAIYEQYF.

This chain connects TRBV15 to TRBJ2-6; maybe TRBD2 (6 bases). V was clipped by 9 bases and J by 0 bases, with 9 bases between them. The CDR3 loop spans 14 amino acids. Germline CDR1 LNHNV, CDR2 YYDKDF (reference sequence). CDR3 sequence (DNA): TGTGCCACTTGGGGGGACTCTGGGGCCAACGTCCTGACTTTC. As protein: CATWGDSGANVLTF.

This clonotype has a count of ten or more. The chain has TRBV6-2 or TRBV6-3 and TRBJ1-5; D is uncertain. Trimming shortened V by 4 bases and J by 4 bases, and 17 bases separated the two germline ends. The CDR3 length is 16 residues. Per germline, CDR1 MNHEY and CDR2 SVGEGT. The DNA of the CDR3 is TGTGCCAGCAGTTTGGGTGTGGGAAAGACAAATCAGCCCCAGCATTTT. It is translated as CASSLGVGKTNQPQHF.

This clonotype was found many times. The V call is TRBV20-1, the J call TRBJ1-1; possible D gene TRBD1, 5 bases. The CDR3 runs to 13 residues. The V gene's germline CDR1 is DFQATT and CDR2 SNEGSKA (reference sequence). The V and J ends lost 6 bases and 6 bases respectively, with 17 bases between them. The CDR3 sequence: CSASGLERPEAFF. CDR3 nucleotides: TGCAGTGCCTCGGGACTCGAACGCCCTGAAGCTTTCTTT.

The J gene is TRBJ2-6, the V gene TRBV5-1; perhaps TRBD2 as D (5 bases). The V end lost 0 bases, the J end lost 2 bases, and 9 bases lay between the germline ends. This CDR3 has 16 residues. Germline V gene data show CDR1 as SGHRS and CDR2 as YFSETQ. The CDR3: CASSLAGDPGANVLTF. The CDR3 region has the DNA TGCGCCAGCAGCTTGGCCGGGGATCCTGGGGCCAACGTCCTGACTTTC.

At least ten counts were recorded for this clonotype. CDR3 sequence (DNA): TGTGCCAGCAGTTACTCAGATCCCGACACTGAAGCTTTCTTT. Translation gives CASSYSDPDTEAFF. V is TRBV6-5 and J is TRBJ1-1, with D unresolved. Germline V gene data show CDR1 as MNHEY and CDR2 as SVGAGI. This CDR3 has 14 residues. V lost 0 bases to trimming and J lost 3 bases, with 8 bases between them.

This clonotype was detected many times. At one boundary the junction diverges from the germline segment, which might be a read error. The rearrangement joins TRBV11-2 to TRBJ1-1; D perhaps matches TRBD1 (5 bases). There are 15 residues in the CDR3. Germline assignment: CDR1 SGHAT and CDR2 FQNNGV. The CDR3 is CASSRPGPINTEAFF. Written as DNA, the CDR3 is TGTGCCAGCAGCCGTCCGGGGCCGATCAACACCGAAGCTTTCTTT. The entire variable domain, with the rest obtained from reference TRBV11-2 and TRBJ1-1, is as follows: EAGVAQSPRYKIIEKRQSVAFWCNPISGHATLYWYQQILGQGPKLLIQFQNNGVVDDSQLPKDRFSAERLKGVDSTLKIQPAKLEDSAVYLCASSRPGPINTEAFFGQGTRLTVV.

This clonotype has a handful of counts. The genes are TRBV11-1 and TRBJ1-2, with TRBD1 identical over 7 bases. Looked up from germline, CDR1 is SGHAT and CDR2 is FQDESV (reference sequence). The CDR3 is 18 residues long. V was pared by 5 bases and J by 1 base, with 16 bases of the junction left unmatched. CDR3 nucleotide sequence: TGTGCCAGCAGCCCCAGCGGATTGGGACAGACCTATAACTATGGCTACACCTTC. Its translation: CASSPSGLGQTYNYGYTF.

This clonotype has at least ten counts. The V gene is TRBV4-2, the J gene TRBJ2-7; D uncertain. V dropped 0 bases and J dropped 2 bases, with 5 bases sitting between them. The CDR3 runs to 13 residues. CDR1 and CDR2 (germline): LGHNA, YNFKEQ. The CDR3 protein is CASSQEGPYEQYF. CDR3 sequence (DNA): TGTGCCAGCAGCCAAGAAGGGCCCTACGAGCAGTACTTC.

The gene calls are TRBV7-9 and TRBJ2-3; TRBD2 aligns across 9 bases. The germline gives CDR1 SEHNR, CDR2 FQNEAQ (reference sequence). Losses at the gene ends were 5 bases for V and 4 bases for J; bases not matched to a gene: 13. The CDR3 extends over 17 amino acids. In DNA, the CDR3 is TGTGCCAGCAGCCCCGCCTGGGGTAGCGGGAGTGCAGATACGCAGTATTTT. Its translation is CASSPAWGSGSADTQYF.

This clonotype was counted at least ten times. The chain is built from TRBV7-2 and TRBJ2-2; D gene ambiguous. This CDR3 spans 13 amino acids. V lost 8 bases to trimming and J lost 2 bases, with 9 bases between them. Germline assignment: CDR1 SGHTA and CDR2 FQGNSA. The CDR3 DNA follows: TGTGCCAGCTTAGTCCCCAACACCGGGGAGCTGTTTTTT. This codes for CASLVPNTGELFF.

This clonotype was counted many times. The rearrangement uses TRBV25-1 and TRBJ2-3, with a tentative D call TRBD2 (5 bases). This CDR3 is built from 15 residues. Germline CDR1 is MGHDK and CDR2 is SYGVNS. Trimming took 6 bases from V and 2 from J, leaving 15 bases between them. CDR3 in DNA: TGTGCCAGCAGCGGCGGACTTTCTCCCACAGATACGCAGTATTTT. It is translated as CASSGGLSPTDTQYF.

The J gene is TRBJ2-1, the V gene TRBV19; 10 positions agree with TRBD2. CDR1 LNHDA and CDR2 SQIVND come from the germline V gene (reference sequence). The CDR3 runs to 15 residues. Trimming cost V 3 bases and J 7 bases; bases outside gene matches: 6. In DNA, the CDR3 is TGTGCCAGTAGTATTGGGCTAGCGGGAGCAAATGAGCAGTTCTTC. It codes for CASSIGLAGANEQFF.